Listed here are 8 T cell receptor beta chains from one sample, sequenced in a study of blood T cell repertoires in COVID-19. Produced via immunoSEQ multiplex PCR; TCRdb's table is partial and in-frame only. The data contain some 66,000 clones, around 82% of them seen just once; the ten biggest clones take up 5% to 8%. The specimen sequenced was peripheral blood. Receptors originate from a man aged 55 to 70 with acute or convalescent COVID-19.

The chain carries TRBV3-1 (or the pseudogene TRBV3-2) and TRBJ1-5; D possibly corresponds to TRBD1 (5 bases). The V gene's germline CDR1 is LGHDT and CDR2 YNNKEL (reference sequence). V was cut by 4 bases and J by 6 bases, with 16 bases left in between. The length of the CDR3 is 15 residues. This chain's CDR3 is CASSPGTGGGQPQHF. The DNA of the CDR3 is TGTGCCAGCAGCCCCGGCACAGGCGGGGGTCAGCCCCAGCATTTT.

CDR3: CASSPNYQPQHF. In DNA form, the CDR3 reads TGTGCCAGTAGTCCCAACTATCAGCCCCAGCATTTT. The chain is built from TRBV19 and TRBJ1-5; D remains ambiguous. Germline V gene sequence: CDR1 LNHDA, CDR2 SQIVND (reference sequence). The CDR3 runs to 12 residues. Trimming removed 5 bases from V and 5 bases from J, with 7 bases in between.

The chain carries TRBV29-1 and TRBJ1-3; maybe TRBD1 (5 bases). The CDR3 has 13 residues. V was cut by 3 bases and J by 0 bases, with 6 bases left in between. CDR1 is SQVTM, CDR2 ANQGSEA, per germline. The CDR3 DNA sequence: TGCAGCGTTGAGACAGCCTCTGGAAACACCATATATTTT. Amino acids: CSVETASGNTIYF.

V usage is TRBV2 and J usage is TRBJ1-2; 10 positions agree with TRBD1. This CDR3 is 16 amino acids long. Germline V gives CDR1 SNHLY, CDR2 FYNNEI. Unmatched junction bases numbered 5, after V lost 1 base and J lost 3 bases. The CDR3 spells CASSEGWTGGHYGYTF. The CDR3 region has the DNA TGTGCCAGCAGTGAAGGCTGGACAGGGGGACACTATGGCTACACCTTC.

The chain has TRBV10-1 and TRBJ2-3; 9 nucleotides align to TRBD2. The junction had 4 bases not matched to a gene; V was cut back by 3 bases and J by 3 bases. This CDR3 region has 15 residues. The germline CDR1 and CDR2 sequences are WNHNN and SYGVQD (reference sequence). The CDR3 sequence is CASSDRLAGTDTQYF. For the CDR3, the DNA is TGCGCCAGCAGTGACCGGCTAGCGGGGACAGATACGCAGTATTTT.

The rearrangement joins TRBV3-1 (or the pseudogene TRBV3-2) to TRBJ1-5; no clear D gene. V was clipped by 1 base and J by 7 bases, with 5 bases between them. CDR3 size: 12 residues. Germline assignment: CDR1 LGHDT and CDR2 YNNKEL (reference sequence). CDR3 residues: CASSQGGQPQHF. CDR3 coding DNA: TGTGCCAGCAGCCAAGGAGGGCAGCCCCAGCATTTT.

This clone was seen only a few times. The J gene is TRBJ1-5, the V gene TRBV6-6, with 7 positions matching TRBD1. The length of the CDR3 is 15 residues. With V trimmed by 6 bases and J by 2 bases, 7 bases remained unmatched. Germline V gives CDR1 MNHNY, CDR2 SVGAGI (reference sequence). The CDR3 loop is CASRPTGNGNQPQHF. The CDR3 DNA follows: TGTGCCAGCAGACCGACAGGGAACGGCAATCAGCCCCAGCATTTT.

The chain employs TRBV6-1 and TRBJ1-2; a weak D match, TRBD1 (5 bases). V was trimmed by 2 bases and J by 3 bases, leaving 10 bases between them. Germline V gene lookup returns CDR1 MNHNS and CDR2 SASEGT. The CDR3 runs to 14 residues. This chain's CDR3 is CASSEFRGDYGYTF. For the CDR3, the DNA is TGTGCCAGCAGTGAATTTAGGGGCGACTATGGCTACACCTTC.